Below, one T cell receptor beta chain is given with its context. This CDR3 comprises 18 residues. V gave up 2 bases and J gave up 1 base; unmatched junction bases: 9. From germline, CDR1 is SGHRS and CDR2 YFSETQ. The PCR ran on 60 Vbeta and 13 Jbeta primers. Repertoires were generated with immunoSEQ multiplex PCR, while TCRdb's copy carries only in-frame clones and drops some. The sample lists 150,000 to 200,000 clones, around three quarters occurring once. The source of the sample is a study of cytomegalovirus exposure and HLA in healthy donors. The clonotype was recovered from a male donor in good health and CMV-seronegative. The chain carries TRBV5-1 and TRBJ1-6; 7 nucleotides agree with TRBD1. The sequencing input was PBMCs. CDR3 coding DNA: TGCGCCAGCAGCTTAGGCCGGGACAGCCGATCCTATAATTCACCCCTCCACTTT. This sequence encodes CASSLGRDSRSYNSPLHF.